This T cell receptor beta chain was recovered during a study of shared clonotypes between healthy human individuals. Across the study: Used for every donor were three CD4 naive, three CD4 memory, two CD8 naive and one CD8 memory plate.

Naive CD8 isolation took CD45RO-negative cells positively selected for CCR7 and excluded terminally differentiated effector memory CD45RA+ cells. The donors were adults (healthy and HIV-negative) with no recent acute infections or vaccinations. In this sample, this clone turned up once. The antigen remains unidentified. This CDR3 comprises 13 residues. Trimming pared 6 bases from V and 13 bases from J, leaving 19 bases between. The germline gives CDR1 SGHDN, CDR2 FVKESK. Study findings and constraints: Estimated richness values were generally larger in naive subsets than in memory subsets.

Generated by immunoSEQ multiplex PCR, the TCRdb table keeps only in-frame clones and is missing some. The table has 1.5 million to 2.5 million clones, approximately 94% seen once. The source is a man between 18 and 29 years old in good health. The V and J genes are TRBV14 and TRBJ2-1; a weak D match, TRBD2 (6 bases). Sequenced sample: naive CD8+ T cells sorted from blood. For the CDR3, the DNA is TGTGCCAGCAGTCTCGAATGGCGGGAAGGACAGTTCTTC. Translation gives CASSLEWREGQFF.